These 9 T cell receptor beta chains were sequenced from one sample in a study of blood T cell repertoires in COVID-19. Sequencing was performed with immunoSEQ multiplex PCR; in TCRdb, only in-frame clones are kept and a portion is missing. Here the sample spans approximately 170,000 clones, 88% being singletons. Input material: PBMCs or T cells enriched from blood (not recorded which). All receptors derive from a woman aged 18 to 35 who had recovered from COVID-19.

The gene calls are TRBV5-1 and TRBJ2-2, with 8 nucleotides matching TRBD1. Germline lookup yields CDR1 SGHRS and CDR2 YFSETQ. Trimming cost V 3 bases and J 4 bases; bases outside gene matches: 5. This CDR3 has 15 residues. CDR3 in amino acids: CASSSRTGTTGELFF. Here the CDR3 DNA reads TGCGCCAGCAGCTCTAGGACAGGGACCACCGGGGAGCTGTTTTTT.

This chain's CDR3 is CASSPRTSTDNEQFF. The CDR3 DNA is TGTGCCAGCAGCCCCCGGACTAGTACCGACAATGAGCAGTTCTTC. The chain joins TRBV11-3 to TRBJ2-1; 7 bases map to TRBD2. The germline V gene has CDR1 SGHNT and CDR2 YENEEA. V trimming: 5 bases; J trimming: 5 bases; junction bases outside the gene matches: 9. The CDR3 length is 15 residues.

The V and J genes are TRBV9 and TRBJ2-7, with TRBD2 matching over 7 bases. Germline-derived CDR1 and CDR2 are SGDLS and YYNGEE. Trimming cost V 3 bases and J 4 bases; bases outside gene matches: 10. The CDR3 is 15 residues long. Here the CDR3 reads CASSESAGDQYEQYF. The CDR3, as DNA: TGTGCCAGCAGCGAATCGGCGGGGGACCAATACGAGCAGTACTTC. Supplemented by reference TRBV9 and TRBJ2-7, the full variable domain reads DSGVTQTPKHLITATGQRVTLRCSPRSGDLSVYWYQQSLDQGLQFLIQYYNGEERAKGNILERFSAQQFPDLHSELNLSSLELGDSALYFCASSESAGDQYEQYFGPGTRLTVT.

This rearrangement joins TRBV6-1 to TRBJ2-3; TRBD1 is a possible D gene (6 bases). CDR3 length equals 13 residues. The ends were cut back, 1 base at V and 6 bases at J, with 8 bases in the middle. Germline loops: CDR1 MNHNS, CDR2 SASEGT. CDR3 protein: CASSEGGRDTQYF. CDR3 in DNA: TGTGCCAGCAGTGAAGGGGGGCGGGATACGCAGTATTTT.

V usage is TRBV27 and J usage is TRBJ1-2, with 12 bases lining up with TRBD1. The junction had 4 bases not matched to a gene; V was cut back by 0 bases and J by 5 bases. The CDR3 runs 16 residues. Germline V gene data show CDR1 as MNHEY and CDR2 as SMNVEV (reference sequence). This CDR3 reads CASSLSGTGGIYGYTF. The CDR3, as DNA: TGTGCCAGCAGTTTATCCGGGACAGGGGGCATTTATGGCTACACCTTC.

The CDR3 DNA sequence: TGTGCCAGCAGTTTAGATAACTTCAACACCGGGGAGCTGTTTTTT. Residues: CASSLDNFNTGELFF. V gene TRBV28 combines with J gene TRBJ2-2; no definite D call. Germline lookup yields CDR1 MDHEN and CDR2 SYDVKM. The ends were cut back, 2 bases at V and 2 bases at J, with 9 bases in the middle. CDR3 length: 15 amino acids. Looking up the rest from reference TRBV28 and TRBJ2-2 gives the full variable domain: DVKVTQSSRYLVKRTGEKVFLECVQDMDHENMFWYRQDPGLGLRLIYFSYDVKMKEKGDIPEGYSVSREKKERFSLILESASTNQTSMYLCASSLDNFNTGELFFGEGSRLTVL.

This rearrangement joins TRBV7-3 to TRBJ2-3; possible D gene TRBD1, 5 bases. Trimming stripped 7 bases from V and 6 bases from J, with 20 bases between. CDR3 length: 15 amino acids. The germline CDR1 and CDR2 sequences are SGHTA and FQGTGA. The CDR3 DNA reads TGTGCCAGCAAACCTAGGGGCCGCAACCACGATACGCAGTATTTT. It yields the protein CASKPRGRNHDTQYF. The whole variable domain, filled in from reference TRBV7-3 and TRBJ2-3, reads GAGVSQTPSNKVTEKGKYVELRCDPISGHTALYWYRQSLGQGPEFLIYFQGTGAADDSGLPNDRFFAVRPEGSVSTLKIQRTERGDSAVYLCASKPRGRNHDTQYFGPGTRLTVL.

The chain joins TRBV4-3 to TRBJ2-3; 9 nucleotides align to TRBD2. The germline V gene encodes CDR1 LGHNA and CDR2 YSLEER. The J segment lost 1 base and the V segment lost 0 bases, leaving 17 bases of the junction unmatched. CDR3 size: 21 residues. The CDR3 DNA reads TGCGCCAGCAGCCAAGATCTTTGGGTAGCGGGGGACGTGCGTGGCACAGATACGCAGTATTTT. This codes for CASSQDLWVAGDVRGTDTQYF.

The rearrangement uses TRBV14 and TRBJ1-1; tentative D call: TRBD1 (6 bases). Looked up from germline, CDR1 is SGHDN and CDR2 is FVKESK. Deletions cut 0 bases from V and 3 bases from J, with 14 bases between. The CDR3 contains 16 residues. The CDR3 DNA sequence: TGTGCCAGCAGCCAAGACTTAGCAGGGACATACACTGAAGCTTTCTTT. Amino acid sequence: CASSQDLAGTYTEAFF.